One sample yielded the 5 T cell receptor beta chains listed below, sequenced in a study of glioma-infiltrating T cells. Using RNA template, CDR3s of TCR alpha and beta were amplified with iRepertoire arm-PCR. TCRdb re-derived calls from the multiplex PCR reads in MiXCR, one entry per CDR3 protein. The sample lists over 130,000 distinct CDR3 sequences; about two fifths were seen once. The sequenced material came from glioma tissue, nonneoplastic brain tissue, or PBMCs (not recorded which). Receptors originate from a human donor with low-grade glioma or glioblastoma, undergoing nonglioma brain surgery, or in good health (not recorded which).

The genes are TRBV7-8 and TRBJ2-3, with D perhaps matching TRBD1 (6 bases). The germline V and J ends were trimmed by 5 bases and 2 bases, with 11 bases remaining between them. Looked up from germline, CDR1 is SGHVS and CDR2 is FQNEAQ. The CDR3 loop spans 14 amino acids. The CDR3 protein is CASSLGTPTDTQYF. The CDR3 DNA reads TGTGCCAGCAGCCTAGGGACACCCACAGATACGCAGTATTTT.

The table lists this clonotype with a few counts. The V call is TRBV15, the J call TRBJ2-5; 10 bases align to TRBD2. The CDR3 consists of 16 residues. After removal of 5 bases from V and 9 bases from J, the junction contained 15 bases not matched to a gene. Germline CDR1 reads LNHNV; CDR2 reads YYDKDF (reference sequence). CDR3 DNA: TGTGCCACCAGCCTAACTAGCGGGGCCACCGCGGGGGCCCAGTACTTC. Encoded protein: CATSLTSGATAGAQYF.

The chain has TRBV12-3 or TRBV12-4 and TRBJ1-1, with D tentatively TRBD1 (5 bases). V was cut by 3 bases and J by 1 base, with 9 bases left in between. CDR3 size: 14 residues. The chain's CDR3 is CASSFRGRNTEAFF. CDR3 sequence (DNA): TGTGCCAGCAGTTTTCGGGGGAGGAACACTGAAGCTTTCTTT.

This chain links TRBV7-9 with TRBJ1-4, with D tentatively TRBD1 (6 bases). Germline V gene sequence: CDR1 SEHNR, CDR2 FQNEAQ (reference sequence). The CDR3 sequence is 11 residues long. V was trimmed by 10 bases and J by 5 bases, leaving 8 bases between them. The CDR3 region is CATDRNEKLFF. For the CDR3, the DNA is TGTGCCACAGACAGGAATGAAAAACTGTTTTTT.

This chain uses TRBV27 with TRBJ1-3; D is possibly TRBD1 (6 bases). This CDR3 contains 15 residues. V was trimmed by 4 bases and J by 5 bases, leaving 15 bases between them. CDR1 is MNHEY and CDR2 is SMNVEV in the germline V gene (reference sequence). Written as DNA, the CDR3 is TGTGCCAGCAGTTACTCGTGGGGGGCTCGAAACACCATATATTTT. Encoded protein: CASSYSWGARNTIYF.